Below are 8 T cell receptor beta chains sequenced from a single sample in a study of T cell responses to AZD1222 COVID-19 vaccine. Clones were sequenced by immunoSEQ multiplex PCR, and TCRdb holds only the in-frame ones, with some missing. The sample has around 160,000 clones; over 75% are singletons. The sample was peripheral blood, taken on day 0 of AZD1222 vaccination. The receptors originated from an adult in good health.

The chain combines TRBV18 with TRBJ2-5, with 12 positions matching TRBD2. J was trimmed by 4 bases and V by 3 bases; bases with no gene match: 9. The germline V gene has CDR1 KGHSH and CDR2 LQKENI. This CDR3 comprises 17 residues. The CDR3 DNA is TGTGCCAGCTCACCGGCTAGCGGGAGGGCAATGGGAGAGACCCAGTACTTC. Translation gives CASSPASGRAMGETQYF.

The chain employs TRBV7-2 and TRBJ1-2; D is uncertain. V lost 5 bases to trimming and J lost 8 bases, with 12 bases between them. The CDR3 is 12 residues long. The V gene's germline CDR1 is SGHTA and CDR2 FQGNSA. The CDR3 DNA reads TGTGCCAGCAGCCCCGAAGCGGCGGGCTACACCTTC. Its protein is CASSPEAAGYTF.

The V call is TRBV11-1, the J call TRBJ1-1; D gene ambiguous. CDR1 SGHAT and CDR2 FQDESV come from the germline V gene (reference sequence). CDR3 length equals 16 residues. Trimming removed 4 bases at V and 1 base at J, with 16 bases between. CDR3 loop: CASSSKWGMGNTEAFF. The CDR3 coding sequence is TGTGCCAGCAGCTCAAAATGGGGTATGGGGAACACTGAAGCTTTCTTT.

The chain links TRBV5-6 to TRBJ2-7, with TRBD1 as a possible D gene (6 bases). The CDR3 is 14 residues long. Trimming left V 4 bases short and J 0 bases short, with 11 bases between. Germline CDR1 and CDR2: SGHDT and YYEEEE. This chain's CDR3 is CASSETGSSYEQYF. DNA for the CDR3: TGTGCCAGCAGCGAAACAGGGTCCTCCTACGAGCAGTACTTC.

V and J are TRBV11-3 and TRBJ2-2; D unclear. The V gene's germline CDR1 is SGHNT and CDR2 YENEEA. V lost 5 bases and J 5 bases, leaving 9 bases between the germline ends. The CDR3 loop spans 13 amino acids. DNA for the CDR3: TGTGCCAGCAGCCAGCTTAGTACCGGGGAGCTGTTTTTT. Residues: CASSQLSTGELFF.

The chain's CDR3 is CASNYRGSPLHF. The CDR3 DNA is TGTGCCAGCAATTACAGAGGTTCACCCCTCCACTTT. The rearrangement links TRBV5-6 to TRBJ1-6; D is uncertain. Trimming left V 6 bases short and J 9 bases short, with 10 bases between. The CDR3 runs 12 residues. Germline V gene lookup returns CDR1 SGHDT and CDR2 YYEEEE.

The CDR3 here is CASSQQTYGYTF. The CDR3, as DNA: TGTGCCAGCAGCCAACAGACCTATGGCTACACCTTC. The chain couples TRBV3-1 (or the pseudogene TRBV3-2) to TRBJ1-2; D ambiguous. The length of the CDR3 is 12 residues. The germline V gene has CDR1 LGHDT and CDR2 YNNKEL (reference sequence). V lost 2 bases, J lost 4 bases, and 5 bases lay in between.

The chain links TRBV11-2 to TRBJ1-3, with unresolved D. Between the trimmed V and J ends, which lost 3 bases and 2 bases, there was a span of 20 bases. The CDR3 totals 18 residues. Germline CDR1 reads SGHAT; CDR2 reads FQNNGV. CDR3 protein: CASSFFPDPRRPGNTIYF. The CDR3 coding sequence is TGTGCCAGCAGCTTCTTTCCAGACCCGCGGAGACCTGGAAACACCATATATTTT. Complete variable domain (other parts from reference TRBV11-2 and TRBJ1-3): EAGVAQSPRYKIIEKRQSVAFWCNPISGHATLYWYQQILGQGPKLLIQFQNNGVVDDSQLPKDRFSAERLKGVDSTLKIQPAKLEDSAVYLCASSFFPDPRRPGNTIYFGEGSWLTVV.